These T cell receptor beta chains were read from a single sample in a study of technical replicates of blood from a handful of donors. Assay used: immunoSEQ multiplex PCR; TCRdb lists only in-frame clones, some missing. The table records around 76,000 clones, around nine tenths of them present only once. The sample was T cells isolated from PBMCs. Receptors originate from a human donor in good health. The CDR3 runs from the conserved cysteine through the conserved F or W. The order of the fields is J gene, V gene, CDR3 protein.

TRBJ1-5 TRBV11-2 CASSLSGNSQPQHF
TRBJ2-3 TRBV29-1 CSVDFQADTQYF
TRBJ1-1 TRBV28 CASSETGHLNTEAFF
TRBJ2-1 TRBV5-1 CASSLLAGVEQFF
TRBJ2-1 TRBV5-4 CASSLSGNEQFF
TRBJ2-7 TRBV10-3 CATRDSTYEQYF
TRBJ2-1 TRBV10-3 CAISESGARGNEQFF
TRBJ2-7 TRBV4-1 CASSHGQGVYYEQYF
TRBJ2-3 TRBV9 CASSVELAGAADTQYF
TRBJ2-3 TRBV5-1 CASSLAPGLAVTDTQYF
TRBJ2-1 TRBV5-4 CASSYKAGGPYDEQFF
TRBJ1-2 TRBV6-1 CASSELDRAFYTF
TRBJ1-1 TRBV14 CASSQYRAQGTEAFF
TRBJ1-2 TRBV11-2 CASSLGTGTFSSYGYTF
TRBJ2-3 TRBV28 CASSLKIIAGGPFSPDTQYF
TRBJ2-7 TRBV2 CASSVQQFDYEQYF
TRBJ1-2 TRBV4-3 CASSQDRGRGSGVYGYTF
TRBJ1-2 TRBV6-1 CASSEASGTNYGYTF